The subject of this entry is one T cell receptor (beta chain). Trimming cost V 7 bases and J 4 bases, with 11 bases left between them. Per the germline V gene, CDR1 is MNHEY and CDR2 is SVGAGI. The CDR3 has 13 amino acids. The data are from a study of cytomegalovirus exposure and HLA in healthy donors. Study-wide background: From donors who were HLA-typed, an early data release held about 85 million unique TCRs. Across 300 to 400 genotyped donors, just over 80% landed in the Caucasian-associated ancestry cluster.

PCR employed 60 Vbeta and 13 Jbeta primers. Here immunoSEQ multiplex PCR was the method, and the copy in TCRdb shows in-frame clones only, minus some. The table has some 130,000 clones, 77% seen once. The chain uses TRBV6-5 and TRBJ1-5; D remains unclear. Sample: PBMCs. The receptor was isolated from a male donor in good health and CMV-seronegative. Written as DNA, the CDR3 is TGTGCCAGCACCTCGAGGGAAAATCAGCCCCAGCATTTT. The encoded protein is CASTSRENQPQHF.